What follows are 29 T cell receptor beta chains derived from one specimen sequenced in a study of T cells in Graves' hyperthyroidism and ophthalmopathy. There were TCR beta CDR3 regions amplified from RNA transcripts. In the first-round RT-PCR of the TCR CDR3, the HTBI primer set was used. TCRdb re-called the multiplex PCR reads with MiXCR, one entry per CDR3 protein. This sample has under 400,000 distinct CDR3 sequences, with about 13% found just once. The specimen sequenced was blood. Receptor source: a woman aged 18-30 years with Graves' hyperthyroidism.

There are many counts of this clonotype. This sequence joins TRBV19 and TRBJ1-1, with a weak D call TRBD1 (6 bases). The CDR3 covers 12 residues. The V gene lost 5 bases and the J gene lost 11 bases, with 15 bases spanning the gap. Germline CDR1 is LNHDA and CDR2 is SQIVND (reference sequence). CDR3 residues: CASSVAGVAAFF. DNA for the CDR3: TGTGCCAGTAGTGTGGCAGGGGTCGCGGCTTTCTTT.

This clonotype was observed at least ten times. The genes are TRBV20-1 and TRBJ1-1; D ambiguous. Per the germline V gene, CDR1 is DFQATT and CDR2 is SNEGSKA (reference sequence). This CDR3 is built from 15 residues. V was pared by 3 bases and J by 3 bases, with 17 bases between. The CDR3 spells CSASPAGLGDTEAFF. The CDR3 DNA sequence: TGCAGTGCTAGTCCCGCCGGGTTGGGCGACACTGAAGCTTTCTTT.

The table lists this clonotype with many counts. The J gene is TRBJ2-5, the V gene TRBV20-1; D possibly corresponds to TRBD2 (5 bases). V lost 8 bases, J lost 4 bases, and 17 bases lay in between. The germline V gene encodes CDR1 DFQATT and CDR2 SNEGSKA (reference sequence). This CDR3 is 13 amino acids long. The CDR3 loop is CSPTMEERETQYF. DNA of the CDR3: TGCAGTCCGACGATGGAGGAGCGAGAGACCCAGTACTTC.

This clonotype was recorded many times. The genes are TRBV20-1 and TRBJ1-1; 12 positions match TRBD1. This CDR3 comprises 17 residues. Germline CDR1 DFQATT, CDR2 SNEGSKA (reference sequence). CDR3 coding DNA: TGCTGCCCGGGACAGGGGGCTCTGGGAGCCATGAACACTGAAGCTTTCTTT. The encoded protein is CCPGQGALGAMNTEAFF.

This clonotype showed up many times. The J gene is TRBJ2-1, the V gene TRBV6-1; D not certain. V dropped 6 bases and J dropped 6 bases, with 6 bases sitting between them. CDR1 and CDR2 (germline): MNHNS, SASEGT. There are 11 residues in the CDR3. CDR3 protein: CASRGSNEQFF. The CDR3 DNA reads TGTGCCAGCAGAGGGTCCAATGAGCAGTTCTTC.

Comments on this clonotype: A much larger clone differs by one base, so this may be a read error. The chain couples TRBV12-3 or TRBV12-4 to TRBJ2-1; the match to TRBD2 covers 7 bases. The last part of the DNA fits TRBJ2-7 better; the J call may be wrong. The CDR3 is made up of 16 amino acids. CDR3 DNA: TGTGCCAGCAGTTTTCTACCTAGCGGTAGCTACAATGAGCAGTACTTC. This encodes CASSFLPSGSYNEQYF.

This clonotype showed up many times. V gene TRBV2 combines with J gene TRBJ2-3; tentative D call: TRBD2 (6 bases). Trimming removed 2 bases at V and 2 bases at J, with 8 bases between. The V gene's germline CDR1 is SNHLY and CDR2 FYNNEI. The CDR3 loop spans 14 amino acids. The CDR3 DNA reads TGTGCCAGCAGTGAACGGGAGAACACAGATACGCAGTATTTT. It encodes CASSERENTDTQYF.

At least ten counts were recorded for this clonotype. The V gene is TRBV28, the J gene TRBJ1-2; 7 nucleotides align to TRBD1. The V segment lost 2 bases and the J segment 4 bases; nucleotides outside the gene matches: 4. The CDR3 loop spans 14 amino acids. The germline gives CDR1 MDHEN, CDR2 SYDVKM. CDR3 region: CASSLDRVVYGYTF. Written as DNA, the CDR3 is TGTGCCAGCAGTTTAGACAGGGTTGTCTATGGCTACACCTTC.

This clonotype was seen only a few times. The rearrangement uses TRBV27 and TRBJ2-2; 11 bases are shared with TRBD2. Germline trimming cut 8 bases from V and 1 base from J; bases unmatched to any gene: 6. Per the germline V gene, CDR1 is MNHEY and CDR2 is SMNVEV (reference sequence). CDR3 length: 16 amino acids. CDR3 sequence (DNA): TGTGCCAGCGAAACTCTAGCGGGAGGGAACACCGGGGAGCTGTTTTTT. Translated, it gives CASETLAGGNTGELFF.

In DNA, the CDR3 is TGTGCCTGGAGTTTCTGGGGGGCCGGGGAGCTGTTTTTT. Protein: CAWSFWGAGELFF. The chain uses TRBV30 and TRBJ2-2; D may be TRBD2 (6 bases). Germline assignment: CDR1 GTSNPN and CDR2 SVGIG (reference sequence). V shed 2 bases and J shed 6 bases, with 10 bases lying between them. The CDR3 sequence is 13 residues long.

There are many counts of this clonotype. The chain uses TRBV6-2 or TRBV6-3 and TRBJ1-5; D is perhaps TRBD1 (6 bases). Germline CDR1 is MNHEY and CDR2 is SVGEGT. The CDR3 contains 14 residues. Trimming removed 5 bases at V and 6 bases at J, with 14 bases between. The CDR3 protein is CASSNQQGVQPQHF. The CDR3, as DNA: TGTGCCAGCAGTAACCAACAGGGTGTTCAGCCCCAGCATTTT.

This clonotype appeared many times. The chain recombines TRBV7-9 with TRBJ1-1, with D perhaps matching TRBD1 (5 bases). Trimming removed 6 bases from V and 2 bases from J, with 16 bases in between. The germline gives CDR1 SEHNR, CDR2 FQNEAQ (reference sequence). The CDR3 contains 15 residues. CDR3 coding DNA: TGTGCCAGCAGTCTATCCAATCAGGGCAACACTGAAGCTTTCTTT. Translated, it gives CASSLSNQGNTEAFF.

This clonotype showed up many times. The CDR3 region has the DNA TGTGCCAGCAGCCCCCATCCGGGACTATCGGCCACAGATACGCAGTATTTT. Amino acid sequence: CASSPHPGLSATDTQYF. The rearrangement uses TRBV7-9 and TRBJ2-3; 7 bases are shared with TRBD2. CDR3 length: 17 residues. Trimming removed 5 bases from V and 2 bases from J; junction bases left unmatched: 13. CDR1 is SEHNR, CDR2 FQNEAQ, per germline (reference sequence).

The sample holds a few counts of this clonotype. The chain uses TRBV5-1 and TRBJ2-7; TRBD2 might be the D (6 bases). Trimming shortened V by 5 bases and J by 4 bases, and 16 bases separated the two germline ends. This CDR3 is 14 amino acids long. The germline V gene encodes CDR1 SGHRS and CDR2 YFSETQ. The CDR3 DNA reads TGCGCCAGCAGGGCTCAGTGGACTAATTACGAGCAGTACTTC. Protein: CASRAQWTNYEQYF.

CDR3 DNA sequence: TGTGCCAGCAGCCGTTCCGACAGGCGGGAGACCCAGTACTTC. Protein product: CASSRSDRRETQYF. The chain combines TRBV14 with TRBJ2-5; a possible D gene is TRBD1 (6 bases). Germline CDR1 and CDR2: SGHDN and FVKESK. The CDR3 length is 14 residues. The V gene lost 4 bases and the J gene lost 5 bases, with 14 bases spanning the gap. The full variable domain, in which reference TRBV14 and TRBJ2-5 provide the parts outside the CDR3, is EAGVTQFPSHSVIEKGQTVTLRCDPISGHDNLYWYRRVMGKEIKFLLHFVKESKQDESGMPNNRFLAERTGGTYSTLKVQPAELEDSGVYFCASSRSDRRETQYFGPGTRLLVL.

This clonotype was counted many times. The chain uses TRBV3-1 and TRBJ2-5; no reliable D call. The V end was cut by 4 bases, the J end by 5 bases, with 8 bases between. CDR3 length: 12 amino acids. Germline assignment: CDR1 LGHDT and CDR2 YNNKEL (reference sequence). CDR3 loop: CASSRVRETQYF. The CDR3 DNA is TGTGCCAGCAGCCGAGTTAGGGAGACCCAGTACTTC.

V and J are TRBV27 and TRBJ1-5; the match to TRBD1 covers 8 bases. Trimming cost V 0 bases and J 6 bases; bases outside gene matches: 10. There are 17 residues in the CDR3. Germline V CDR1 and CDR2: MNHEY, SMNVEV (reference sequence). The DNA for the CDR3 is TGTGCCAGCAGTTTATCGGTCAGGGGGCGCCCCGGTCAGCCCCAGCATTTT. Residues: CASSLSVRGRPGQPQHF.

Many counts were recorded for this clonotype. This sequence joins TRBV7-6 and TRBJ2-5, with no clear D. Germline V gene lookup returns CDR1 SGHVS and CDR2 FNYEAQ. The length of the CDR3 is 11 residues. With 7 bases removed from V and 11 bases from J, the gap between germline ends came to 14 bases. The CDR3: CASTIEAGQYF. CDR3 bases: TGTGCCAGCACAATTGAGGCCGGTCAGTACTTC.

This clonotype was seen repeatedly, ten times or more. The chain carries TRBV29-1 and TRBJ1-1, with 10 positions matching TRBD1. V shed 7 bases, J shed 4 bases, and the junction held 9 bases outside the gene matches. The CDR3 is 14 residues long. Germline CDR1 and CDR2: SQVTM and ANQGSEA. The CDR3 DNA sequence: TGCAGCGCCCAGACAGGGGGCGTCAGCACTGAAGCTTTCTTT. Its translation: CSAQTGGVSTEAFF.

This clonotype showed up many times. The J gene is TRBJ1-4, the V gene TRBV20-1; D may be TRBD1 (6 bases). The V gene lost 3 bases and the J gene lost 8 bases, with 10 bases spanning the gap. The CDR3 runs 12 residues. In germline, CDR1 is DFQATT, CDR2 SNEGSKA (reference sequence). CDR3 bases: TGCAGTGCTAGTTCTAGGGGGGAAAAACTGTTTTTT. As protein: CSASSRGEKLFF.

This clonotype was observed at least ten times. The CDR3 region is CAWSVSGGYQPQHF. DNA for the CDR3: TGTGCCTGGAGTGTAAGTGGGGGATATCAGCCCCAGCATTTT. This chain joins TRBV30 and TRBJ1-5, with a tentative D call TRBD1 (5 bases). The germline CDR1 and CDR2 sequences are GTSNPN and SVGIG (reference sequence). The CDR3 runs to 14 residues. V dropped 0 bases and J dropped 5 bases, with 11 bases sitting between them.

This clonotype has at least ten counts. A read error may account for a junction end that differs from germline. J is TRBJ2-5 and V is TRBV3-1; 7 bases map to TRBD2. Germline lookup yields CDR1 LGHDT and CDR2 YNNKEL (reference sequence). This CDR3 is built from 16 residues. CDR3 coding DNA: TGTGCCAGCACCCAATCTAGCGGTTCTAAATTGGAGACCCAGTACTTC. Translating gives CASTQSSGSKLETQYF.

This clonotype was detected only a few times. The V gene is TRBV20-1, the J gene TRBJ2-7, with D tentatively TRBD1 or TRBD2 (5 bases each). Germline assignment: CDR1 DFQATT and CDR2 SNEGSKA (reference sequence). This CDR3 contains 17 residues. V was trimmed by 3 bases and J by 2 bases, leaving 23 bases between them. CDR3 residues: CSASNSGPGSGAYEQYF. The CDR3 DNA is TGCAGTGCTAGCAACTCAGGGCCAGGGAGTGGGGCCTACGAGCAGTACTTC.

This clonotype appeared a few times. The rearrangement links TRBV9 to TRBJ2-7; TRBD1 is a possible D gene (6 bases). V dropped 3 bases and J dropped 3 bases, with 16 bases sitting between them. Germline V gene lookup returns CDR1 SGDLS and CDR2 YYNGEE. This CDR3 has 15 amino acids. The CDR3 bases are TGTGCCAGCAGCGGACAGGCCGACTTACTCTACGAGCAGTACTTC. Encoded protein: CASSGQADLLYEQYF.

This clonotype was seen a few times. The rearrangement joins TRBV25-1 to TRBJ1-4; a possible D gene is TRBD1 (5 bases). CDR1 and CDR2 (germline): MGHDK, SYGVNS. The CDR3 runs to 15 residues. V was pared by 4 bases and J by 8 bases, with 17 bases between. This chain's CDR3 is CASSVSGGRDEKLFF. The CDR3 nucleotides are TGTGCCAGCAGTGTCTCCGGTGGGAGGGACGAAAAACTGTTTTTT.

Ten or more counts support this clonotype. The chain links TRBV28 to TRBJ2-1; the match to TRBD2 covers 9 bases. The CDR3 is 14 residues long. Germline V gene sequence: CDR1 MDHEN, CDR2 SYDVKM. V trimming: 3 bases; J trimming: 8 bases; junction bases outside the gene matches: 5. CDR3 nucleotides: TGTGCCAGCAGTTTGGGGACTAGCCGGTATGAGCAGTTCTTC. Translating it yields CASSLGTSRYEQFF.

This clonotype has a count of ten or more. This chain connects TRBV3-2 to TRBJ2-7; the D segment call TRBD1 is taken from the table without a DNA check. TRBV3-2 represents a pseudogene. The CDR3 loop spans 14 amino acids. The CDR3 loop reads CASSLRGARGEQYF. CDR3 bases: TGTGCCAGCAGCCTAAGAGGGGCCCGGGGGGAGCAGTACTTC.

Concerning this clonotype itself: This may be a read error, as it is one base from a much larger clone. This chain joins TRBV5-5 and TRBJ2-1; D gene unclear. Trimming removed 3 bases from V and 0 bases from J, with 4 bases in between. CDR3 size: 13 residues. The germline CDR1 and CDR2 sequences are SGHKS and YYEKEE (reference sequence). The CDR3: CASSWSSYNEQFF. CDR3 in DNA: TGTGCCAGCAGCTGGAGCTCCTACAATGAGCAGTTCTTC. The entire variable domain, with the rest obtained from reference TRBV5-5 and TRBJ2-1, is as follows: DAGVTQSPTHLIKTRGQQVTLRCSPISGHKSVSWYQQVLGQGPQFIFQYYEKEERGRGNFPDRFSARQFPNYSSELNVNALLLGDSALYLCASSWSSYNEQFFGPGTRLTVL.

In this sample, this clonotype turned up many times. The CDR3 DNA is TGTGCCAGCAGCTCCGGGGTAAGACCCTACCGGGATACGCAGTATTTT. It is translated as CASSSGVRPYRDTQYF. The rearrangement uses TRBV5-5 and TRBJ2-3; tentative D call: TRBD2 (5 bases). Germline V gene data show CDR1 as SGHKS and CDR2 as YYEKEE (reference sequence). V gave up 3 bases and J gave up 6 bases, with 20 bases separating them. There are 16 residues in the CDR3.